The clone carrying this T cell receptor beta chain has only a few counts. Antigen specificity is unknown. A single record per CDR3 protein comes from TCRdb applying MiXCR to the reads. The table shows 350,000 to 400,000 distinct CDR3 sequences, with about a third occurring only once. This CDR3 region has 14 residues. Per the germline V gene, CDR1 is SNHLY and CDR2 is FYNNEI. J gave up 0 bases and V 10 bases, and 6 bases lay outside the gene matches. This sample stems from a study of T cell repertoires in cytomegalovirus infection. Study-wide context: Both CMV infection and a matching HLA type were indicated by public TCR beta signatures.

Overall study results and limits: Ex vivo, HLA-C-restricted CMV-specific TCR beta clonotypes prevailed over the rest of the response.

Material: cultured PBMCs, obtained from culture after CMV antigen stimulation. This clonotype was sampled from a human donor in good health (CMV status not recorded). Some clones in this sample may be carry-over from other donors' samples. The chain uses TRBV2 and TRBJ2-3, with 8 bases that match TRBD2. The CDR3 here is CATGLAGSTDTQYF. Written as DNA, the CDR3 is TGTGCCACTGGGCTAGCGGGTAGCACAGATACGCAGTATTTT.